This TCR beta chain stems from a study of blood T cell repertoires in COVID-19. Across the study: Italy, Spain and the United States were the sources of the convalescent and acute COVID-19 samples.

The V end lost 2 bases, the J end lost 6 bases, and 11 bases lay between the germline ends. Germline V gene data show CDR1 as MNHEY and CDR2 as SVGAGI. CDR3 length: 14 amino acids. Using immunoSEQ multiplex PCR, the repertoire was profiled, and TCRdb retains in-frame clones only, with some absent. The data show about 200,000 clones, 75% to 85% seen once. The chain links TRBV6-5 to TRBJ2-4; possible D gene TRBD1, 5 bases. Sequences were obtained from peripheral blood. This TCR was recovered from a woman aged 80 or older with COVID-19, enrolled during active disease. The CDR3 region is CASSYARTTNIQYF. The CDR3 DNA sequence: TGTGCCAGCAGTTACGCAAGGACAACAAACATTCAGTACTTC.